This T cell receptor (beta chain) was identified during a study of metastatic and nonmetastatic thyroid tumors. Study details: Across blood and tumor or nodule tissue, repertoires from malignant and benign thyroid patients were compared with one another. General study findings and limits: In both blood and tumor samples, TCR beta diversity was reported significantly higher for malignant than benign nodules.

This CDR3 is built from 14 residues. Trimming left V 5 bases short and J 3 bases short, with 10 bases between. Germline-derived CDR1 and CDR2 are SGHTA and FQGTGA. Under the authors' procedure: Clinicopathological groups of papillary thyroid cancer showed CDR3 differences that were used to build a distant-metastasis classifier. TCRdb reprocessed the PCR reads using MiXCR. TCRdb, rather than the study authors, made the V and J calls. The sample contains around 6,200 clones, roughly 30% of which appear only once. No patient had received any treatment before thyroid surgery. About this clone: Its target is unknown.

The sequence came from a female donor with papillary thyroid cancer or a benign thyroid nodule (not recorded which). Some clones in this sample may be carry-over from other donors' samples. Sequencing used adjacent normal tissue. V and J are TRBV7-3 and TRBJ2-2, with D unresolved. This CDR3 reads CASSTDSYTGELFF. The CDR3 DNA reads as TGTGCCAGCAGCACCGACTCATACACCGGGGAGCTGTTTTTT.